Listed here are 15 T cell receptor beta chains from one sample, sequenced in a study of T cells in localized non-small cell lung cancer. Clones were read by immunoSEQ multiplex PCR, and TCRdb kept only the in-frame ones, dropping some. Found here are around 50,000 clones, about nine tenths of them singletons; the top ten hold about 20%. This sample comprised peripheral blood, obtained before any cancer treatment. Receptor source: a male donor at least 60 years old with stage III squamous cell lung carcinoma.

The rearrangement joins TRBV25-1 to TRBJ1-5; weak D call: TRBD1 (6 bases). This CDR3 contains 16 residues. Germline values: CDR1 MGHDK, CDR2 SYGVNS. V lost 0 bases to trimming and J lost 5 bases, with 14 bases between them. CDR3 in DNA: TGTGCCAGCAGTGAATATAGGGGGGGAGTGGATCAGCCCCAGCATTTT. Amino acid sequence: CASSEYRGGVDQPQHF.

This clone was seen a single time. V gene TRBV6-1 combines with J gene TRBJ1-1; D possibly corresponds to TRBD1 (6 bases). V shed 7 bases and J shed 6 bases, with 18 bases lying between them. This CDR3 region has 14 residues. CDR1 and CDR2 from the germline V gene are MNHNS and SASEGT. This chain's CDR3 is CASMEGGEGPEAFF. Here the CDR3 DNA reads TGTGCCAGCATGGAGGGGGGCGAGGGGCCTGAAGCTTTCTTT.

The rearrangement links TRBV15 to TRBJ2-7; tentatively, D is TRBD2 (6 bases). The CDR3 is 17 residues long. Germline V lookup: CDR1 LNHNV, CDR2 YYDKDF (reference sequence). Trimming removed 2 bases at V and 0 bases at J, with 17 bases between. CDR3 DNA sequence: TGTGCCACCAGCAGATCCTGGGGGGACGGGAGCTCCTACGAGCAGTACTTC. Translating gives CATSRSWGDGSSYEQYF.

This chain joins TRBV9 and TRBJ1-1; 9 nucleotides match TRBD1. The ends lost 3 bases at V and 0 bases at J; junction bases unmatched: 3. Germline V gene sequence: CDR1 SGDLS, CDR2 YYNGEE. The CDR3 runs 15 residues. The CDR3 DNA is TGTGCCAGCAGCGAGGACAGGGGCCTGAACACTGAAGCTTTCTTT. This translates into CASSEDRGLNTEAFF.

As for this clone: The same CDR3 also results from other DNA sequences found in this sample. The chain is built from TRBV11-2 and TRBJ1-1, with 7 bases identical to TRBD1. CDR3 length: 16 residues. V lost 1 base and J lost 1; bases outside the gene matches: 6. Germline V gives CDR1 SGHAT, CDR2 FQNNGV. The CDR3 bases are TGTGCCAGCAGCTTAGTCATGGGACAGCCGAACACTGAAGCTTTCTTT. This sequence encodes CASSLVMGQPNTEAFF.

V and J are TRBV7-2 and TRBJ1-1; D remains ambiguous. V was pared by 0 bases and J by 2 bases, with 10 bases between. Germline CDR1 SGHTA, CDR2 FQGNSA. CDR3 size: 15 residues. CDR3 in DNA: TGTGCCAGCAGCTTAGCTAATGCACCTAACACTGAAGCTTTCTTT. It codes for CASSLANAPNTEAFF. Complete variable domain (other parts from reference TRBV7-2 and TRBJ1-1): GAGVSQSPSNKVTEKGKDVELRCDPISGHTALYWYRQSLGQGLEFLIYFQGNSAPDKSGLPSDRFSAERTGGSVSTLTIQRTQQEDSAVYLCASSLANAPNTEAFFGQGTRLTVV.

The chain employs TRBV7-9 and TRBJ1-1; D perhaps matches TRBD1 (5 bases). Germline assignment: CDR1 SEHNR and CDR2 FQNEAQ (reference sequence). V was clipped by 6 bases and J by 3 bases, with 8 bases between them. The CDR3 covers 12 residues. The CDR3 loop is CASRFRDTEAFF. CDR3 coding DNA: TGTGCCAGCAGGTTCAGGGACACTGAAGCTTTCTTT.

This chain links TRBV5-1 with TRBJ2-1, with D perhaps TRBD1 (6 bases). The CDR3 length is 18 residues. The germline gives CDR1 SGHRS, CDR2 YFSETQ. With 6 bases removed from V and 3 bases from J, the gap between germline ends came to 25 bases. The CDR3 spells CASTYSLSGTPHYNEQFF. The DNA for the CDR3 is TGCGCCAGCACCTATTCTCTTTCGGGGACACCTCACTACAATGAGCAGTTCTTC.

The V gene is TRBV11-1, the J gene TRBJ2-3; D not certain. The germline V gene encodes CDR1 SGHAT and CDR2 FQDESV (reference sequence). V lost 3 bases and J lost 6, with 4 bases in between. The CDR3 has 11 residues. This chain's CDR3 is CASSLKDTQYF. In nucleotides, the CDR3 is TGTGCCAGCAGCTTGAAGGATACGCAGTATTTT. Looking up the rest from reference TRBV11-1 and TRBJ2-3 gives the full variable domain: EAEVAQSPRYKITEKSQAVAFWCDPISGHATLYWYRQILGQGPELLVQFQDESVVDDSQLPKDRFSAERLKGVDSTLKIQPAELGDSAMYLCASSLKDTQYFGPGTRLTVL.

This clone was seen more than once but under ten times. The V gene is TRBV27, the J gene TRBJ2-3, with unresolved D. The V end was cut by 5 bases, the J end by 2 bases, with 5 bases between. The CDR3 totals 12 residues. Germline loops: CDR1 MNHEY, CDR2 SMNVEV (reference sequence). Written as DNA, the CDR3 is TGTGCCAGCAGTCCGCCCACAGATACGCAGTATTTT. This codes for CASSPPTDTQYF.

The chain couples TRBV27 to TRBJ2-1, with D perhaps matching TRBD1 or TRBD2 (5 bases each). The germline V gene encodes CDR1 MNHEY and CDR2 SMNVEV (reference sequence). Trimming removed 0 bases at V and 9 bases at J, with 15 bases between. The CDR3 sequence is 15 residues long. CDR3 amino acids: CASSLSGPAWSEQFF. CDR3 nucleotides: TGTGCCAGCAGTTTATCGGGACCCGCCTGGAGTGAGCAGTTCTTC.

The chain recombines TRBV7-9 with TRBJ1-1; the match to TRBD1 covers 8 bases. Germline CDR1 reads SEHNR; CDR2 reads FQNEAQ (reference sequence). Trimming removed 6 bases from V and 3 bases from J; junction bases left unmatched: 3. The CDR3 length is 13 residues. The DNA for the CDR3 is TGTGCCAGCAGGACAGGGGAGGACACTGAAGCTTTCTTT. Its translation is CASRTGEDTEAFF. Based on the CDR3 plus reference TRBV7-9 and TRBJ1-1, the full variable domain is DTGVSQNPRHKITKRGQNVTFRCDPISEHNRLYWYRQTLGQGPEFLTYFQNEAQLEKSRLLSDRFSAERPKGSFSTLEIQRTEQGDSAMYLCASRTGEDTEAFFGQGTRLTVV.

The rearrangement joins TRBV18 to TRBJ2-5, with TRBD2 as a possible D gene (6 bases). Trimming left V 3 bases short and J 1 base short, with 6 bases between. Germline CDR1 KGHSH, CDR2 LQKENI. This CDR3 comprises 13 residues. CDR3 sequence reads: CASSPGGQETQYF. In nucleotides, the CDR3 is TGTGCCAGCTCACCGGGAGGCCAAGAGACCCAGTACTTC.

This rearrangement joins TRBV19 to TRBJ1-4; the D gene is possibly TRBD1 (6 bases). Trimming stripped 5 bases from V and 5 bases from J, with 18 bases between. The CDR3 sequence is 16 residues long. Germline assignment: CDR1 LNHDA and CDR2 SQIVND (reference sequence). For the CDR3, the DNA is TGTGCCAGTAGTCAATTCCCCGGGACACTAAATGAAAAACTGTTTTTT. Residues: CASSQFPGTLNEKLFF.

The DNA for the CDR3 is TGTGCCAGCAGCTTTCGACGAGGGACAGGGGACAATGAGCAGTTCTTC. This encodes CASSFRRGTGDNEQFF. The chain joins TRBV7-2 to TRBJ2-1; 10 bases are a match to TRBD1. The CDR3 is 16 residues long. The V gene end was trimmed by 3 bases and the J gene end by 5 bases; junction bases not matched to a gene: 7. Germline assignment: CDR1 SGHTA and CDR2 FQGNSA.